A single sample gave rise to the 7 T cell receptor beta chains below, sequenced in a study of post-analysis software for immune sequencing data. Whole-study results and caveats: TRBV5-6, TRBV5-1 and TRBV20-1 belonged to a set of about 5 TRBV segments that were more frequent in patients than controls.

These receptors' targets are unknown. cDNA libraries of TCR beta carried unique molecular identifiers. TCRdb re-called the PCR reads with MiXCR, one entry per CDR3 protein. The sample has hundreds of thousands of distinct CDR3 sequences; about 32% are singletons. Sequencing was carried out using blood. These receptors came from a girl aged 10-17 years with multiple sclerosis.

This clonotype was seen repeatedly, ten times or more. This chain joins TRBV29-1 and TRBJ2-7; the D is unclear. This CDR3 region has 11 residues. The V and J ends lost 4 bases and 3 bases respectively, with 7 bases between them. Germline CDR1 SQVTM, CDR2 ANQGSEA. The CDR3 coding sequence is TGCAGCGTTGTCACAGTCTACGAGCAGTACTTC. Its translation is CSVVTVYEQYF.

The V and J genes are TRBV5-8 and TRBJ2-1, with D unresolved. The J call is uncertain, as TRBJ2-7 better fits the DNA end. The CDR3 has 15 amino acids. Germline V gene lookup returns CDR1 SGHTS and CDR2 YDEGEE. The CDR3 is CASSLEGSSYNEQYF. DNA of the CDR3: TGTGCCAGCAGCTTGGAGGGAAGCTCCTACAATGAGCAGTACTTC.

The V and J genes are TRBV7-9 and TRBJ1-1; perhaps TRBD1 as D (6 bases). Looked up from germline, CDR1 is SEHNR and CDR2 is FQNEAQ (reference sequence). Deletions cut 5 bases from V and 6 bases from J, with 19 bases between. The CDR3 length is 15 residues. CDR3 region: CASSRAGRGLPEAFF. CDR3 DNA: TGTGCCAGCAGCCGCGCGGGCAGGGGCCTCCCTGAAGCTTTCTTT. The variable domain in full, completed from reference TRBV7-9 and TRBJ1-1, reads DTGVSQNPRHKITKRGQNVTFRCDPISEHNRLYWYRQTLGQGPEFLTYFQNEAQLEKSRLLSDRFSAERPKGSFSTLEIQRTEQGDSAMYLCASSRAGRGLPEAFFGQGTRLTVV.

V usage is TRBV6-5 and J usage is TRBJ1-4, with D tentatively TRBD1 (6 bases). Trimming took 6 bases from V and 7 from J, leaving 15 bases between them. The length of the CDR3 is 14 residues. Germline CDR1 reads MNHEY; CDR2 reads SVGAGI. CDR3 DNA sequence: TGTGCCAGCAGGAAGAGGGGGGCTAGTGAAAAACTGTTTTTT. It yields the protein CASRKRGASEKLFF.

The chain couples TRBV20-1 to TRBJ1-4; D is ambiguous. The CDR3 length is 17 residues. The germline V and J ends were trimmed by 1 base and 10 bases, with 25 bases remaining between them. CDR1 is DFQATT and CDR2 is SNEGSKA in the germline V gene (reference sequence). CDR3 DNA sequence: TGCAGTGCTAGAGCCGGGTCCCCGACGGACGGCCGGATAAAACTGTTTTTT. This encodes CSARAGSPTDGRIKLFF.

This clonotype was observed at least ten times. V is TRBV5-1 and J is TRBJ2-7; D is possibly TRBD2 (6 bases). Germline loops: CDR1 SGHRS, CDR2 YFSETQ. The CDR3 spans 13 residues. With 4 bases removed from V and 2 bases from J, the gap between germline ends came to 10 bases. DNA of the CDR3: TGCGCCAGCAGCAGGGACTTCACCTACGAGCAGTACTTC. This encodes CASSRDFTYEQYF. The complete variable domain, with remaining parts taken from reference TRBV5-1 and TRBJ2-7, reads KAGVTQTPRYLIKTRGQQVTLSCSPISGHRSVSWYQQTPGQGLQFLFEYFSETQRNKGNFPGRFSGRQFSNSRSEMNVSTLELGDSALYLCASSRDFTYEQYFGPGTRLTVT.

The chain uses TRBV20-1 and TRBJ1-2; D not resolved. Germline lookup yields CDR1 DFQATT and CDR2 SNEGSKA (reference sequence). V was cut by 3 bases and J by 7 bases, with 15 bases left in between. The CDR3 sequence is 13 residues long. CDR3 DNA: TGCAGTGCTAGGGTAGGACTCCTGGGTGGCTACACCTTC. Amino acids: CSARVGLLGGYTF.